The 22 T cell receptor beta chains in this list originate from one sample, sequenced in a study of blood T cell repertoires in COVID-19. Method: immunoSEQ multiplex PCR; TCRdb's copy keeps in-frame clones and lacks some. This table has about 120,000 clones, approximately 85% appearing once. Sequences were obtained from peripheral blood. Every receptor here comes from a man aged 80 or over with active or convalescent COVID-19.

The chain carries TRBV6-5 and TRBJ1-3; D gene uncertain. Trimming pared 6 bases from V and 4 bases from J, leaving 16 bases between. Germline V gene data show CDR1 as MNHEY and CDR2 as SVGAGI. The CDR3 sequence is 15 residues long. CDR3 residues: CASRPDPGVGNTIYF. DNA for the CDR3: TGTGCCAGCAGACCCGACCCGGGAGTCGGAAACACCATATATTTT.

This chain links TRBV4-2 with TRBJ1-2; 10 positions match TRBD1. The ends lost 4 bases at V and 4 bases at J; junction bases unmatched: 9. The CDR3 is made up of 16 amino acids. In germline, CDR1 is LGHNA, CDR2 YNFKEQ. The CDR3 region is CASSLLGDRGSYGYTF. In DNA form, the CDR3 reads TGTGCCAGCAGCCTCCTGGGGGACAGGGGTAGCTATGGCTACACCTTC.

This CDR3 reads CAILVSGQETQYF. Written as DNA, the CDR3 is TGTGCCATCCTCGTATCGGGCCAAGAGACCCAGTACTTC. The V call is TRBV28, the J call TRBJ2-5; D unclear. Germline values: CDR1 MDHEN, CDR2 SYDVKM. V lost 10 bases, J lost 1 base, and 13 bases lay in between. This CDR3 contains 13 residues.

The chain couples TRBV9 to TRBJ2-3; 7 positions match TRBD1. CDR3 size: 17 residues. Looked up from germline, CDR1 is SGDLS and CDR2 is YYNGEE. V lost 0 bases to trimming and J lost 2 bases; unmatched junction nucleotides: 9. CDR3 in amino acids: CASSVDPAGGATDTQYF. The DNA of the CDR3 is TGTGCCAGCAGCGTAGATCCGGCAGGGGGAGCCACAGATACGCAGTATTTT. Variable domain in full (rest from reference TRBV9 and TRBJ2-3): DSGVTQTPKHLITATGQRVTLRCSPRSGDLSVYWYQQSLDQGLQFLIQYYNGEERAKGNILERFSAQQFPDLHSELNLSSLELGDSALYFCASSVDPAGGATDTQYFGPGTRLTVL.

The chain uses TRBV5-4 and TRBJ2-1, with D unclear. The CDR3 is 15 amino acids. The ends were cut back, 2 bases at V and 4 bases at J, with 13 bases in the middle. Germline CDR1 reads SGHNT; CDR2 reads YYREEE (reference sequence). The CDR3 region has the DNA TGTGCCAGCAGCTTAGCCGGGTCGTCTTACAATGAGCAGTTCTTC. As protein: CASSLAGSSYNEQFF.

The rearrangement uses TRBV6-5 and TRBJ1-4, with D possibly matching TRBD1 (6 bases). V was pared by 6 bases and J by 8 bases, with 19 bases between. Germline V gene data show CDR1 as MNHEY and CDR2 as SVGAGI. The CDR3 spans 15 residues. The CDR3: CASRPQQGINEKLFF. As DNA, the CDR3 is TGTGCCAGCAGACCCCAACAGGGAATAAACGAAAAACTGTTTTTT.

This clone has a single count. The chain combines TRBV12-3 or TRBV12-4 with TRBJ1-5; 8 bases match TRBD1. The CDR3 totals 13 residues. Unmatched junction bases numbered 6, after V lost 6 bases and J lost 8 bases. CDR3 sequence reads: CASRSGGPEPQHF. The CDR3 DNA sequence: TGTGCCAGCAGATCAGGGGGCCCTGAGCCCCAGCATTTT.

The J gene is TRBJ2-6, the V gene TRBV9, with a weak D call TRBD1 (5 bases). V gave up 0 bases and J gave up 1 base, with 8 bases separating them. Germline CDR1 and CDR2: SGDLS and YYNGEE. CDR3 length: 16 amino acids. The CDR3 DNA reads as TGTGCCAGCAGCGTAGTAGGGGTGTCTGGGGCCAACGTCCTGACTTTC. It encodes CASSVVGVSGANVLTF.

This chain links TRBV11-2 with TRBJ2-4; 14 bases map to TRBD2. Looked up from germline, CDR1 is SGHAT and CDR2 is FQNNGV. CDR3 length: 16 residues. The V gene end was trimmed by 4 bases and the J gene end by 4 bases; junction bases not matched to a gene: 3. The CDR3 DNA is TGTGCCAGCAGCTCCGGGACTAGCGGGAGAAAAAACATTCAGTACTTC. Its protein is CASSSGTSGRKNIQYF.

The chain combines TRBV3-1 (or the pseudogene TRBV3-2) with TRBJ2-3; the D gene is possibly TRBD2 (5 bases). V lost 3 bases to trimming and J lost 5 bases, with 18 bases between them. The CDR3 length is 16 residues. Germline V CDR1 and CDR2: LGHDT, YNNKEL (reference sequence). The CDR3 region is CASSQPNGVFGDTQYF. CDR3 coding DNA: TGTGCCAGCAGCCAGCCTAACGGGGTTTTTGGAGATACGCAGTATTTT.

The chain carries TRBV7-2 and TRBJ2-5, with 11 nucleotides matching TRBD2. The CDR3 consists of 16 residues. Per germline, CDR1 SGHTA and CDR2 FQGNSA. After removal of 4 bases from V and 5 bases from J, the junction contained 9 bases not matched to a gene. The CDR3 reads CASSSNSGRAWETQYF. DNA for the CDR3: TGTGCCAGCAGCTCAAATAGCGGGAGGGCCTGGGAGACCCAGTACTTC. Full variable domain (remainder filled in from reference TRBV7-2 and TRBJ2-5): GAGVSQSPSNKVTEKGKDVELRCDPISGHTALYWYRQSLGQGLEFLIYFQGNSAPDKSGLPSDRFSAERTGGSVSTLTIQRTQQEDSAVYLCASSSNSGRAWETQYFGPGTRLLVL.

The V and J genes are TRBV12-5 and TRBJ2-1; D may be TRBD2 (6 bases). The germline V and J ends were trimmed by 3 bases and 10 bases, with 13 bases remaining between them. Germline V gene lookup returns CDR1 LGHNT and CDR2 FRNRAP. The CDR3 covers 13 residues. CDR3 amino acids: CASGFGGRAEQFF. CDR3 bases: TGTGCTAGTGGTTTCGGGGGACGGGCAGAGCAGTTCTTC. Together with reference TRBV12-5 and TRBJ2-1, the CDR3 gives the full variable domain: DARVTQTPRHKVTEMGQEVTMRCQPILGHNTVFWYRQTMMQGLELLAYFRNRAPLDDSGMPKDRFSAEMPDATLATLKIQPSEPRDSAVYFCASGFGGRAEQFFGPGTRLTVL.

V is TRBV7-6 and J is TRBJ1-1; a weak D match, TRBD1 (6 bases). Germline V CDR1 and CDR2: SGHVS, FNYEAQ. The CDR3 runs to 16 residues. V lost 2 bases and J lost 2, with 15 bases in between. The CDR3 sequence is CASSLRQVKGNTEAFF. Written as DNA, the CDR3 is TGTGCCAGCAGCTTACGACAGGTGAAAGGCAACACTGAAGCTTTCTTT.

The chain couples TRBV4-2 to TRBJ2-1, with 7 bases lining up with TRBD2. Trimming removed 1 base from V and 7 bases from J; junction bases left unmatched: 7. Germline V gene lookup returns CDR1 LGHNA and CDR2 YNFKEQ. This CDR3 contains 15 residues. As DNA, the CDR3 is TGTGCCAGCAGCCAAGGTTCACAACTAGCGAATGAGCAGTTCTTC. It encodes CASSQGSQLANEQFF.

The chain joins TRBV6-4 to TRBJ2-2; tentatively, D is TRBD2 (5 bases). Trimming pared 6 bases from V and 5 bases from J, leaving 16 bases between. CDR1 MRHNA and CDR2 SNTAGT come from the germline V gene. The CDR3 runs 15 residues. As DNA, the CDR3 is TGTGCCAGCAGACCTTTGGCTAGCCAGACCGGGGAGCTGTTTTTT. Translation gives CASRPLASQTGELFF.

The chain joins TRBV7-8 to TRBJ2-4; TRBD1 matches at 11 bases. The CDR3 spans 17 residues. After removal of 2 bases from V and 3 bases from J, the junction contained 6 bases not matched to a gene. Germline lookup yields CDR1 SGHVS and CDR2 FQNEAQ. DNA for the CDR3: TGTGCCAGCAGCTTACGCACGGGACAGGGGGACAAAAACATTCAGTACTTC. Protein product: CASSLRTGQGDKNIQYF.

This chain joins TRBV5-4 and TRBJ1-2; no firm D call. Germline CDR1 is SGHNT and CDR2 is YYREEE (reference sequence). V was cut by 1 base and J by 8 bases, with 12 bases left in between. The CDR3 spans 13 residues. The CDR3 nucleotides read TGTGCCAGCAGCTTGATCGGGGATAGGGGCTACACCTTC. Translation gives CASSLIGDRGYTF.

The rearrangement joins TRBV20-1 to TRBJ2-5; 9 bases agree with TRBD2. There are 16 residues in the CDR3. Germline trimming cut 3 bases from V and 5 bases from J; bases unmatched to any gene: 13. Germline CDR1 reads DFQATT; CDR2 reads SNEGSKA (reference sequence). In DNA form, the CDR3 reads TGCAGTGCTAGTCGGCTAGCGGGACAAGGGGGGGAGACCCAGTACTTC. This codes for CSASRLAGQGGETQYF.

CDR3 amino acids: CASGRTGGARGYTF. The CDR3 DNA follows: TGTGCCAGCGGTCGGACAGGGGGCGCACGTGGCTACACCTTC. The rearrangement links TRBV5-4 to TRBJ1-2, with TRBD1 identical over 11 bases. Germline lookup yields CDR1 SGHNT and CDR2 YYREEE (reference sequence). Unmatched junction bases numbered 9, after V lost 7 bases and J lost 7 bases. The CDR3 runs to 14 residues.

The chain uses TRBV5-6 and TRBJ1-5; D not resolved. The CDR3 contains 14 residues. The V gene lost 4 bases and the J gene lost 0 bases, with 8 bases spanning the gap. Germline values: CDR1 SGHDT, CDR2 YYEEEE. CDR3 nucleotide sequence: TGTGCCAGCAGCGAGGGTTATAGCAATCAGCCCCAGCATTTT. It encodes CASSEGYSNQPQHF.

The J gene is TRBJ1-5, the V gene TRBV27, with 9 bases identical to TRBD1. Germline V CDR1 and CDR2: MNHEY, SMNVEV (reference sequence). With 1 base clipped from V and 0 bases from J, the junction kept 7 bases outside the gene matches. The CDR3 consists of 18 residues. In DNA, the CDR3 is TGTGCCAGCAGTTTATTTACAGGGGGCCAAAGTAGCAATCAGCCCCAGCATTTT. This gives the protein CASSLFTGGQSSNQPQHF.

The chain joins TRBV18 to TRBJ1-2, with D perhaps TRBD1 (6 bases). Per the germline V gene, CDR1 is KGHSH and CDR2 is LQKENI. With 1 base removed from V and 8 bases from J, the gap between germline ends came to 14 bases. This CDR3 contains 14 residues. Written as DNA, the CDR3 is TGTGCCAGCTCACCACGGGACATGCCGGGGGGCTACACCTTC. Its protein product is CASSPRDMPGGYTF.